This TCR beta chain is drawn from a study of OX40 agonist ivuxolimab in advanced cancers. For context, the study as a whole: The costimulatory receptor OX40 (CD134) was targeted by ivuxolimab, a fully human IgG2 agonistic monoclonal antibody. Intravenous ivuxolimab was administered to patients every 2 weeks at six dose levels: 0.01, 0.1, 0.3, 1.5, 3 and 10 mg/kg. Of the approximately 54 patients in dose escalation, 19 had hepatocellular carcinoma, some 15 had melanoma, 9 had renal cell carcinoma and 9 had head and neck cancer. In the dose-escalation cohort, 75% to 90% of patients were male, and the mean age was approximately 60 years with a range of roughly 20 to 79. Patients were allowed to have had prior anti-PD-1, anti-PD-L1 or anti-CTLA-4 therapy, and 40% of the dose-escalation patients had been treated with checkpoint inhibitors. Partial responses occurred in three dose-escalation patients, of whom one had hepatocellular carcinoma and two had cutaneous melanoma. The point of sequencing TCRbeta in the periphery was to test whether ivuxolimab changed TCR sequence diversity and drove clonal T-cell expansion. The paper reports the monotherapy dose-escalation portion (N of about 52 patients) of the phase I ivuxolimab trial. What the study reported, not specific to this receptor: In the 0.1-3.0 mg/kg groups, partial responders were among the patients with the lowest normalized peripheral clonal expansion, particularly in CD8+ T cells. Low levels of normalized T-cell clonal expansion were also seen in some patients who did not respond. The antigen specificity of the peripheral T cells that underwent clonal expansion was not determined. Clonal expansion of both CD4+ and CD8+ blood T cells was observed from baseline to week 6 at doses 0.1 to 3.0 mg/kg. After ivuxolimab, CD8+ T cells had more expanded clones than CD4+ T cells on average.

Genomic DNA was isolated from the sorted cells so that the TCRbeta CDR3 region could be sequenced. The immunoSEQ Assay was used to sequence the TCRbeta CDR3 regions. The clones in this table, taken by TCRdb from immuneACCESS, are in-frame only. Not every clone is retained; where verified, under half of the shortfall comes from an unresolved V gene, and the cause of the rest is unknown. The sample profile shows about 10,000 clones; 70% to 80% of them were found once. 22% of the sample goes to the ten largest clones. The trial excluded patients who had a history of autoimmune disease or were on systemic immunosuppression. Peripheral blood for TCR sequencing was drawn from every dose cohort at baseline, at cycle 4 day 1 and at cycle 7 day 1. Samples were obtained from an open-label, multicenter, first-in-human phase I dose-escalation trial of ivuxolimab. Adults with locally advanced or metastatic melanoma, renal cell, hepatocellular, or head and neck squamous cell carcinoma were enrolled in the trial. CD4+ and CD8+ T cells were sorted separately from peripheral blood before TCR sequencing.

From the cysteine up to the phenylalanine, the CDR3 has a length of 17 residues. CDR3 DNA is the only sequence kept; it has 51 bases, read in frame from the first base. Deletion took 5 bases off V and 4 bases off J, with a span of 22 bases between the germline ends. CDR1 MNHEY and CDR2 SMNVEV were looked up in the germline V gene (reference sequence). Notes on this clone: Its specific antigen is unknown. No much larger clone is present one base from it, and per-base qualities are unavailable.

This receptor was identified in an adult with an advanced solid tumor such as melanoma, head and neck, liver or kidney cancer. The sequence is built from TRBV27 and TRBJ2-3, with TRBD2 perhaps the D gene, on 6 matching bases. Specimen: CD4+ or CD8+ T cells sorted from blood, collected in a trial of the OX40 agonist ivuxolimab. The DNA is TGTGCCAGCAGTCCCTCTATCGGGCCAGGGAGGTCAGATACGCAGTATTTT. This is translated as CASSPSIGPGRSDTQYF.